The 9 T cell receptor beta chains below come from one sample, sequenced in a study of naive and memory T cell subsets. Two oligonucleotides, mixed equimolar, formed the beta constant-region primer covering TRBC1 and TRBC2. Four rounds of PCR amplified the ligated cDNA using nested alpha and beta constant-region primers plus SP2. TCRdb called the UMI-ligation and nested PCR reads again in MiXCR, with one record for every CDR3 protein. The data show 85,000 or so distinct CDR3 sequences, with about 8.2% seen just once and over 1% held by the top ten. Sequences were obtained from naive CD8+ T cells from blood. All receptors derive from a human donor in good health.

The chain carries TRBV6-5 and TRBJ1-1, with a weak D call TRBD1 (5 bases). Germline values: CDR1 MNHEY, CDR2 SVGAGI. This CDR3 comprises 13 residues. Trimming cost V 4 bases and J 7 bases, with 13 bases left between them. CDR3: CASSSIQAVEAFF. In DNA, the CDR3 is TGTGCCAGCAGTTCCATACAGGCGGTTGAAGCTTTCTTT.

The rearrangement joins TRBV6-5 to TRBJ2-7; the D gene is possibly TRBD1 (5 bases). In germline, CDR1 is MNHEY, CDR2 SVGAGI. The CDR3 runs 17 residues. The V end lost 3 bases, the J end lost 1 base, and 19 bases lay between the germline ends. CDR3 DNA: TGTGCCAGCAGTTATTCTCAATGGGCAGGGAAATCCTACGAGCAGTACTTC. It codes for CASSYSQWAGKSYEQYF.

This clonotype was counted ten times or more. Here the CDR3 DNA reads TGTGCCTGGAGTGAGGACTCCAACTACAATGAGCAGTTCTTC. Encoded protein: CAWSEDSNYNEQFF. V and J are TRBV30 and TRBJ2-1, with D maybe TRBD2 (5 bases). The germline V gene encodes CDR1 GTSNPN and CDR2 SVGIG (reference sequence). This CDR3 contains 14 residues. Trimming pared 1 base from V and 3 bases from J, leaving 10 bases between.

V usage is TRBV29-1 and J usage is TRBJ2-5; TRBD1 agrees at 7 bases. Germline V CDR1 and CDR2: SQVTM, ANQGSEA. V shed 3 bases, J shed 4 bases, and the junction held 8 bases outside the gene matches. There are 14 residues in the CDR3. The CDR3 DNA follows: TGCAGCGTTGAGATGGGGACAGTAGCAGAGACCCAGTACTTC. It is translated as CSVEMGTVAETQYF.

The gene calls are TRBV14 and TRBJ1-4; 9 nucleotides match TRBD1. This CDR3 has 14 amino acids. J gave up 5 bases and V 4 bases, and 2 bases lay outside the gene matches. Germline V gene lookup returns CDR1 SGHDN and CDR2 FVKESK. The CDR3 DNA reads as TGTGCCAGCAGCCGGGACAGGGTAAATGAAAAACTGTTTTTT. Translated: CASSRDRVNEKLFF.

This clonotype was seen only a few times. The V gene is TRBV20-1, the J gene TRBJ2-3, with D perhaps given as TRBD1 or TRBD2 (5 bases each). This CDR3 contains 15 residues. The germline V and J ends were trimmed by 1 base and 2 bases, with 13 bases remaining between them. CDR1 is DFQATT and CDR2 is SNEGSKA in the germline V gene (reference sequence). The CDR3, as DNA: TGCAGTGCTAGAGGTTGGGACCAGCCCACAGATACGCAGTATTTT. This gives the protein CSARGWDQPTDTQYF.

The genes are TRBV28 and TRBJ1-1; D gene uncertain. Germline CDR1 and CDR2: MDHEN and SYDVKM. V lost 3 bases, J lost 5 bases, and 13 bases lay in between. There are 14 residues in the CDR3. The CDR3 region is CASSFGGSLTEAFF. In DNA form, the CDR3 reads TGTGCCAGCAGTTTTGGTGGTAGTTTAACTGAAGCTTTCTTT. Variable domain in full (rest from reference TRBV28 and TRBJ1-1): DVKVTQSSRYLVKRTGEKVFLECVQDMDHENMFWYRQDPGLGLRLIYFSYDVKMKEKGDIPEGYSVSREKKERFSLILESASTNQTSMYLCASSFGGSLTEAFFGQGTRLTVV.

The chain joins TRBV7-8 to TRBJ2-1; 8 bases line up with TRBD2. With 5 bases clipped from V and 3 bases from J, the junction kept 9 bases outside the gene matches. The CDR3 spans 16 residues. CDR1 is SGHVS, CDR2 FQNEAQ, per germline. This CDR3 is CASSPGVAGSYNEQFF. The CDR3 coding sequence is TGTGCCAGCAGCCCAGGGGTAGCGGGGAGCTACAATGAGCAGTTCTTC.

The chain has TRBV7-9 and TRBJ2-7; D is unresolved. V lost 4 bases and J 2 bases, leaving 12 bases between the germline ends. The CDR3 contains 14 residues. The germline CDR1 and CDR2 sequences are SEHNR and FQNEAQ (reference sequence). DNA of the CDR3: TGTGCCAGCAGCTCGTCTAGTACACCCTACGAGCAGTACTTC. Translated: CASSSSSTPYEQYF.